The source of this T cell receptor (beta chain) is a study of T cell responses to AZD1222 COVID-19 vaccine. Method: immunoSEQ multiplex PCR; TCRdb's copy keeps in-frame clones and lacks some. The table includes 150,000 or so clones, approximately 90% detected once. The V gene's germline CDR1 is SGHAT and CDR2 FQNNGV. This CDR3 comprises 16 residues. The ends lost 2 bases at V and 4 bases at J; junction bases unmatched: 9. This sample comprised peripheral blood, obtained on day 0 of AZD1222 vaccination. This TCR derives from an adult in good health. The V gene is TRBV11-2, the J gene TRBJ2-7; 9 bases are a match to TRBD1. The DNA for the CDR3 is TGTGCCAGCAGCTTATTTGGCGGGGACAGGGTATACGAGCAGTACTTC. Protein product: CASSLFGGDRVYEQYF.